This T cell receptor beta chain was retrieved from a study of T cell changes during pregnancy in multiple sclerosis. Produced via immunoSEQ multiplex PCR; TCRdb's table is partial and in-frame only. The sample lists about 50,000 clones; 92% were seen once. Germline CDR1 and CDR2: SGHTA and FQGNSA. The CDR3 is 16 residues long. Germline trimming cut 3 bases from V and 1 base from J; bases unmatched to any gene: 5. This chain uses TRBV7-2 with TRBJ2-3; 9 nucleotides agree with TRBD2. The sequencing used CD4+ T cells from peripheral blood mononuclear cells, collected after pregnancy. This sequence originates from a female donor with multiple sclerosis, enrolled in a pregnancy study. The CDR3 spells CASSFSSGTGTDTQYF. The CDR3 DNA is TGTGCCAGCAGCTTTTCTAGCGGGACCGGCACAGATACGCAGTATTTT.